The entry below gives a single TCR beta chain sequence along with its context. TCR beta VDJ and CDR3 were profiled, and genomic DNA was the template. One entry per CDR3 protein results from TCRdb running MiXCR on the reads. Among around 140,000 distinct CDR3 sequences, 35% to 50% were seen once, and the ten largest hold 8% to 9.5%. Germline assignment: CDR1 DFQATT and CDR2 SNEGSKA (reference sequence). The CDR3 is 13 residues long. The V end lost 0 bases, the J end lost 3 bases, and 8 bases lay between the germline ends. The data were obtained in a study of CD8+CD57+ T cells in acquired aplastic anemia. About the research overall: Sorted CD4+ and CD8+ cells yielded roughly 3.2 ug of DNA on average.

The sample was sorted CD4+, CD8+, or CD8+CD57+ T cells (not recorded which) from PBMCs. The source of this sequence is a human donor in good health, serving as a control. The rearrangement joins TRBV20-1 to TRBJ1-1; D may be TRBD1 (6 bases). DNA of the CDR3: TGCAGTGCTAGAGAACAGGGTGACACTGAAGCTTTCTTT. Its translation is CSAREQGDTEAFF.